This TCR beta chain was identified during a study of blood T cell repertoires in COVID-19. Seattle participants joined during active infection and were tracked over time. Sequencing was performed with immunoSEQ multiplex PCR; in TCRdb, only in-frame clones are kept and a portion is missing. The sample shows about 170,000 clones, about 85% of them seen only once. This CDR3 is 15 amino acids long. V lost 3 bases and J lost 4; bases outside the gene matches: 5. The germline V gene has CDR1 KGHDR and CDR2 SFDVKD. The TCR comes from a man older than 75 with COVID-19, enrolled during active disease. Sequenced: peripheral blood. This chain uses TRBV24-1 with TRBJ2-3; 8 positions match TRBD1. The CDR3 DNA reads as TGTGCCACCAGTGATGCAGGGGGCGCGGCAGATACGCAGTATTTT. It is translated as CATSDAGGAADTQYF.